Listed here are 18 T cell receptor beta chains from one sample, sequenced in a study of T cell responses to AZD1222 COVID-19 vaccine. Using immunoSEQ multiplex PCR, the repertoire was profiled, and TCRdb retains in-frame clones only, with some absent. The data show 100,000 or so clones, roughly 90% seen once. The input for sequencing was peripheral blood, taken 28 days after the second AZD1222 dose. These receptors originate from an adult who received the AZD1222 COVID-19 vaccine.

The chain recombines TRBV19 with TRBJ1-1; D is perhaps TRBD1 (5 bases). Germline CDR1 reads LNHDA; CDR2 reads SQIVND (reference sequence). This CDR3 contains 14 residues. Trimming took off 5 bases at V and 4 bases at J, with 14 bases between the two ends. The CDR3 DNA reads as TGTGCCAGTAGTTTCGGGGGAGGCGGCACTGAAGCTTTCTTT. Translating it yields CASSFGGGGTEAFF.

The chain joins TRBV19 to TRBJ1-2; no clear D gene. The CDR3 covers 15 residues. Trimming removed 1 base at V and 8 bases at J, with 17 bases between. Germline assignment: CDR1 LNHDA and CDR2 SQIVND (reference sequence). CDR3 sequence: CASSIGPGHGWGYTF. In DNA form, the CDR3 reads TGTGCCAGTAGTATAGGTCCCGGCCATGGTTGGGGCTACACCTTC.

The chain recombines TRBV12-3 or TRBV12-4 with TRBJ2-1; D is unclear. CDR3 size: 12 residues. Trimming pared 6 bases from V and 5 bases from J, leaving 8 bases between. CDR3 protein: CASSPSHNEQFF. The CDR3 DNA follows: TGTGCCAGCAGCCCCTCTCACAATGAGCAGTTCTTC.

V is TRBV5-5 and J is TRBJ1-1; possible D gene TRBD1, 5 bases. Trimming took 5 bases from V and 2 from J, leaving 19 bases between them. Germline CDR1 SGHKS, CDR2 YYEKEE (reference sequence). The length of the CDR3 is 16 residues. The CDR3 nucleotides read TGTGCCAGCAGTCGAGGCAGGGATGGGGGTAACACTGAAGCTTTCTTT. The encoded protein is CASSRGRDGGNTEAFF.

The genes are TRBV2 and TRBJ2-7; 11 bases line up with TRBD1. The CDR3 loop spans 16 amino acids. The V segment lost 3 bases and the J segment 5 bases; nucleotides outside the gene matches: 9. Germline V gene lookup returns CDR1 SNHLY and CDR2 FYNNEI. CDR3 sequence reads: CASSDGTGQGADEQYF. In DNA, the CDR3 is TGTGCCAGCAGTGATGGGACCGGACAGGGGGCGGACGAGCAGTACTTC.

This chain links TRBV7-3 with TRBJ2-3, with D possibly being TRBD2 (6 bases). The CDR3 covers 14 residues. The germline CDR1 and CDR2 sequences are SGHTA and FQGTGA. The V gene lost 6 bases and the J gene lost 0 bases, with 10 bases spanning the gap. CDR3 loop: CASRTGLSTDTQYF. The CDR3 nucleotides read TGTGCCAGCAGGACGGGACTCAGCACAGATACGCAGTATTTT.

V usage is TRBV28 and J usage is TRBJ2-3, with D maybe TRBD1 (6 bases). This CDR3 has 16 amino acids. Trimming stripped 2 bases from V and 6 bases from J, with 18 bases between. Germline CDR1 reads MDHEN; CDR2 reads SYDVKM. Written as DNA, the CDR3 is TGTGCCAGCAGTTTAGAGGAGGCAGGGGATCCGGATACGCAGTATTTT. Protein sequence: CASSLEEAGDPDTQYF.

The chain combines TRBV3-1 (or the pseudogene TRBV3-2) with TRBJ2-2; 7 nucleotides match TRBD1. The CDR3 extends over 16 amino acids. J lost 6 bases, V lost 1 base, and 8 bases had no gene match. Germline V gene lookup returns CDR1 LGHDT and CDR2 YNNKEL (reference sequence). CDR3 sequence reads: CASSQGDRVIPGELFF. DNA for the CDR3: TGTGCCAGCAGCCAAGGCGACAGGGTGATCCCCGGGGAGCTGTTTTTT.

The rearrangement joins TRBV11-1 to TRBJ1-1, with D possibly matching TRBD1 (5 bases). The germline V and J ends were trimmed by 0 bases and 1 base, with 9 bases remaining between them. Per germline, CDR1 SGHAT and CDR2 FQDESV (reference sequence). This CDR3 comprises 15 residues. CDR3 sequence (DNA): TGTGCCAGCAGCTTAGCACCGGGGACGAACACTGAAGCTTTCTTT. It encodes CASSLAPGTNTEAFF.

The CDR3 region has the DNA TGTGCCAGTAGTATCCTACTAAATCAGCCCCAGCATTTT. It yields the protein CASSILLNQPQHF. The V and J genes are TRBV19 and TRBJ1-5; D is unresolved. The length of the CDR3 is 13 residues. V was pared by 3 bases and J by 4 bases, with 7 bases between. Looked up from germline, CDR1 is LNHDA and CDR2 is SQIVND (reference sequence). Full variable domain (outside the CDR3, taken from reference TRBV19 and TRBJ1-5): DGGITQSPKYLFRKEGQNVTLSCEQNLNHDAMYWYRQDPGQGLRLIYYSQIVNDFQKGDIAEGYSVSREKKESFPLTVTSAQKNPTAFYLCASSILLNQPQHFGDGTRLSIL.

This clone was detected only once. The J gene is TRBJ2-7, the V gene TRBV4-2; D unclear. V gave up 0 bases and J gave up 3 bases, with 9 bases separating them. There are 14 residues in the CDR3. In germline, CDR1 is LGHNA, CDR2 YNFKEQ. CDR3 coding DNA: TGTGCCAGCAGCCAAGATATGCCGGGCTACGAGCAGTACTTC. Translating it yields CASSQDMPGYEQYF.

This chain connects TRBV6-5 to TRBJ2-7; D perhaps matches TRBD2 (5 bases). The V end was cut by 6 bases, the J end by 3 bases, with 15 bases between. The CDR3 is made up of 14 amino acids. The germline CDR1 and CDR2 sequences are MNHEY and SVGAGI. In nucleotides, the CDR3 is TGTGCCAGCAGGCCCGGACCAGGAGGCTACGAGCAGTACTTC. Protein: CASRPGPGGYEQYF.

CDR3 amino acids: CASSLGTGSPGANVLTF. The CDR3 DNA is TGTGCCAGCAGTTTAGGGACAGGGTCCCCTGGGGCCAACGTCCTGACTTTC. The chain recombines TRBV27 with TRBJ2-6, with TRBD1 matching over 9 bases. This CDR3 has 17 residues. Trimming removed 2 bases from V and 2 bases from J; junction bases left unmatched: 4. CDR1 is MNHEY, CDR2 SMNVEV, per germline (reference sequence).

CDR3 region: CASSISGKRDGYTF. The CDR3 coding sequence is TGTGCCAGTAGTATCTCGGGGAAAAGGGATGGCTACACCTTC. The chain is built from TRBV19 and TRBJ1-2; D is undetermined. Per germline, CDR1 LNHDA and CDR2 SQIVND (reference sequence). With 3 bases removed from V and 6 bases from J, the gap between germline ends came to 14 bases. There are 14 residues in the CDR3. Looking up the rest from reference TRBV19 and TRBJ1-2 gives the full variable domain: DGGITQSPKYLFRKEGQNVTLSCEQNLNHDAMYWYRQDPGQGLRLIYYSQIVNDFQKGDIAEGYSVSREKKESFPLTVTSAQKNPTAFYLCASSISGKRDGYTFGSGTRLTVV.

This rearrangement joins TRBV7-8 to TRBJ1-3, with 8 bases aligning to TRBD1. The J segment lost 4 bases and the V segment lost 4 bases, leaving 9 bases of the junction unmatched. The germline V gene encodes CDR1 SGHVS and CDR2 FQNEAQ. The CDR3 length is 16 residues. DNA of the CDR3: TGTGCCAGCAGCTCCGGGGGACAGGCGGGAGGAAACACCATATATTTT. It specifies CASSSGGQAGGNTIYF.

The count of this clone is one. Here the CDR3 reads CASSSASGAREQYF. CDR3 DNA: TGTGCCAGCAGCTCAGCTAGCGGGGCCCGGGAGCAGTACTTC. V gene TRBV7-2 combines with J gene TRBJ2-7, with TRBD2 identical over 9 bases. Germline loops: CDR1 SGHTA, CDR2 FQGNSA. The CDR3 extends over 14 amino acids. The J segment lost 7 bases and the V segment lost 4 bases, leaving 8 bases of the junction unmatched.

CDR3 nucleotide sequence: TGTGCCAGCAGTGATGCGACAGGGAGGTTGTCTGAAGCTTTCTTT. This sequence encodes CASSDATGRLSEAFF. The chain has TRBV2 and TRBJ1-1; the match to TRBD1 covers 7 bases. Trimming removed 3 bases from V and 6 bases from J; junction bases left unmatched: 10. The length of the CDR3 is 15 residues. Germline V gene data show CDR1 as SNHLY and CDR2 as FYNNEI.

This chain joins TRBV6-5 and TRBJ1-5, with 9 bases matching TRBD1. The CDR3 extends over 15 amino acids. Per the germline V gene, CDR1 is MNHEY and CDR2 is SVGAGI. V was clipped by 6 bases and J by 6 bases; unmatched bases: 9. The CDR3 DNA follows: TGTGCCAGCAGCTTGGGACAGGGCGTCGGTCAGCCCCAGCATTTT. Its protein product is CASSLGQGVGQPQHF.